This T cell receptor (beta chain) was identified during a study of post-analysis software for immune sequencing data. For the study at large: The patients showed relapsing-remitting, secondary progressive and progressive-relapsing multiple sclerosis courses.

Notes on the study in general: The five TRBV segments detected at higher frequency in patients than in controls included TRBV5-6, TRBV5-1 and TRBV20-1. Multiple sclerosis patients had significantly lower normalized Chao1 diversity than controls.

Unique molecular identifiers tagged the TCR beta cDNA libraries. It was from about 0.98 to 11 million T cells that approximately 500,000 cDNA molecules came. TCRdb analysed the PCR reads with MiXCR anew, one entry per CDR3 protein. The profile shows hundreds of thousands of distinct CDR3 sequences, roughly three fifths of them singletons. The CDR3 covers 19 residues. Germline V gives CDR1 MNHNS, CDR2 SASEGT. Only a few counts were recorded for this clonotype. The antigen is unknown. The sample taken for sequencing was blood. This sequence joins TRBV6-1 and TRBJ2-7, with TRBD2 identical over 16 bases. The assigned J gene may be wrong: the sequence end matches TRBJ2-5 better. The clonotype originates from a girl aged 2 to 9 with multiple sclerosis. The CDR3 sequence: CASSPGTSGRALLVETQYF. In nucleotides, the CDR3 is TGTGCCAGCAGCCCCGGGACTAGCGGGAGGGCACTACTGGTGGAGACCCAGTACTTC.